This TCR beta chain originates from a study of identifying expanded T cells in peripheral blood. Trimming shortened V by 1 base and J by 5 bases, and 11 bases separated the two germline ends. The CDR3 runs 15 residues. The germline V gene encodes CDR1 SGHNT and CDR2 YENEEA. Healthy donors had no documented immune events, such as infections, while sampled. This clone was recorded only once. Antigen: not known. General study findings and limits: Differentially abundant clones: around 1.1 between replicates, 16.4 at about two weeks, more than 18 at four.

TCRdb keeps only in-frame clones here, not all; method: immunoSEQ multiplex PCR. Of approximately 120,000 clones listed, around 90% are singletons. The sequencing sample was made of blood. V usage is TRBV11-3 and J usage is TRBJ2-2; D remains ambiguous. This clonotype was sampled from a person aged 18 to 75 in good health. CDR3 in amino acids: CASSLAPASTGELFF. CDR3 in DNA: TGTGCCAGCAGCTTAGCCCCGGCTAGTACCGGGGAGCTGTTTTTT.